This is a list of T cell receptor beta chains from one sample in a study of control samples from healthy donors and cancer patients. TCRdb's copy holds only in-frame clones and misses some; the assay was immunoSEQ multiplex PCR. Of about 130,000 clones listed, more than 80% are singletons. Sequencing was done on a sample of blood. These receptors originate from a man between 35 and 55 years old in good health. The CDR3 runs from the conserved cysteine through the conserved F or W. The D gene is left open where the match is weak. The size entry is marked missing in some rows and otherwise reads once, few, many or a size class.

j_gene	v_gene	d_gene	abundance	CDR3nt	CDR3aa
TRBJ2-7	TRBV2	-	-	TGTGCCAGCAGTGAAGAGACGGGAGAGCAGTACTTC	CASSEETGEQYF
TRBJ2-7	TRBV7-6	TRBD1	-	TGTGCCAGCAGGGGACAGGGCGGCGAGCAGTACTTC	CASRGQGGEQYF
TRBJ1-2	TRBV3-1/TRBV3-2	TRBD1	-	TGTGCCAGCAGCCAAGCGATTCAGGGGGCTGGTGGCTACACCTTC	CASSQAIQGAGGYTF
TRBJ2-7	TRBV6-5	-	-	TGTGCCAGCAGACGACTGGGGGCAGGGAACCACGAGCAGTACTTC	CASRRLGAGNHEQYF
TRBJ1-5	TRBV3-1/TRBV3-2	-	-	TGTGCCAGCAGCCAAGGAGGGGTTTTGATTTCCCAGCATTTT	CASSQGGVLISQHF
TRBJ2-1	TRBV2	-	-	TGTGCCAGCAGTCAGCTTGGACAGCAGTACAATGAGCAGTTCTTC	CASSQLGQQYNEQFF
TRBJ1-3	TRBV11-2	TRBD1	-	TGTGCCAGCAGCTTACCCCCAGGGGGTTCATCTGGAAACACCATATATTTT	CASSLPPGGSSGNTIYF
TRBJ2-7	TRBV12-3/TRBV12-4	-	-	TGTGCCAGCAGTTTAAATCCCCGCTACGAGCAGTACTTC	CASSLNPRYEQYF
TRBJ2-2	TRBV9	-	-	TGTGCCAGCAGCCCCCAAGGGATCGGGGAGCTGTTTTTT	CASSPQGIGELFF
TRBJ2-2	TRBV27	TRBD2	-	TGTGCCAGCAGTTTGGGAGCGGGGGGGCTCACCGGGGAGCTGTTTTTT	CASSLGAGGLTGELFF
TRBJ2-1	TRBV19	TRBD1	once	TGTGCCAGTACCCTGGGGACAGCTATAGACAATGAGCAGTTCTTC	CASTLGTAIDNEQFF
TRBJ2-1	TRBV6-4	TRBD1	-	TGTGCCAGCAGCGCACAGGGGGCGGCCGATGAGCAGTTCTTC	CASSAQGAADEQFF
TRBJ2-5	TRBV7-9	-	once	TGTGCCAGCAGGGGGGGACCGTCGGAGACCCAGTACTTC	CASRGGPSETQYF
TRBJ2-1	TRBV2	TRBD1	-	TGTGCCAGTCGTGGGACAGGGGACTACAATGAGCAGTTCTTC	CASRGTGDYNEQFF
TRBJ1-1	TRBV9	-	-	TGTGCCAGCAGCCCTCTCTCCAGGGGCTCTGAAGCTTTCTTT	CASSPLSRGSEAFF
TRBJ1-5	TRBV18	-	few	TGTGCCAGCTCACCACCTGGAGGGAATCAGCCCCAGCATTTT	CASSPPGGNQPQHF
TRBJ1-5	TRBV18	-	-	TGTGCCAGCTCACCGGCCAGCAATCAGCCCCAGCATTTT	CASSPASNQPQHF
TRBJ2-7	TRBV21-1	-	-	TGTGCCAGCAGCGAACTAGCGGGGGGGCGACGGAACGAGCAGTACTTC	CASSELAGGRRNEQYF
TRBJ2-7	TRBV14	-	few	TGTGCCAGCAGCCAACAGGGTATGACGCTAAGCTACGAGCAGTACTTC	CASSQQGMTLSYEQYF
TRBJ2-3	TRBV11-3	-	-	TGTGCCAGCAGCTTGCGGTTGACAGATACGCAGTATTTT	CASSLRLTDTQYF
TRBJ1-5	TRBV27	-	once	TGTGCCAGCAGCCCTAGTGCCCCGACGTCTTTAGGGCAGCCCCAGCATTTT	CASSPSAPTSLGQPQHF
TRBJ1-1	TRBV5-5	TRBD1	few	TGTGCCAGCATTACCGGGACAGGGAACACTGAAGCTTTCTTT	CASITGTGNTEAFF
TRBJ2-2	TRBV27	TRBD2	-	TGTGCCAGCAGTTTTAACGGGGCTAGCGGGGGATGGAACACCGGGGAGCTGTTTTTT	CASSFNGASGGWNTGELFF
TRBJ1-4	TRBV12-5	-	once	TGTGCTAGTGGTTTCAAAAGAGGGAAACTGTTTTTT	CASGFKRGKLFF
TRBJ2-1	TRBV30	-	-	TGTGCCTGGGCCCGGCAAAAGGAGCAGTTCTTC	CAWARQKEQFF
TRBJ2-1	TRBV5-1	TRBD2	-	TGCGCCAGCAGCTCCATGGGGGAGGGTGAGCAGTTCTTC	CASSSMGEGEQFF
TRBJ1-5	TRBV24-1	-	-	TGTGCCACCAGTGGAGCGGGGGGAAATCAGCCCCAGCATTTT	CATSGAGGNQPQHF
TRBJ2-7	TRBV9	-	-	TGTGCCAGCAGCGTCGGGGGTAGCGGATCGGGGGAGCAGTACTTC	CASSVGGSGSGEQYF
TRBJ1-2	TRBV11-2	-	once	TGTGCCAGCAGCTTAGTTCGGGGTAGTGGCTACACCTTC	CASSLVRGSGYTF
TRBJ2-1	TRBV5-4	-	-	TGTGCCAGCAGCTTAGGCGGACTCGGAGGTGAGCAGTTCTTC	CASSLGGLGGEQFF
TRBJ1-1	TRBV5-5	TRBD1	-	TGTGCCAGCAGCTGGACACCGGGACAGGAAAAGATGAACACTGAAGCTTTCTTT	CASSWTPGQEKMNTEAFF
TRBJ2-1	TRBV5-5	-	once	TGTGCCAGCAGTCCAGGCCCATACACCTACAATGAGCAGTTCTTC	CASSPGPYTYNEQFF
TRBJ1-5	TRBV19	TRBD1	-	TGTGCCAGTAGTCTTCGGGACAGGCCCCGCCAGCCCCAGCATTTT	CASSLRDRPRQPQHF
TRBJ2-7	TRBV27	TRBD1	-	TGTGCCAGCAGTTTAGGACAGGGGGCATCCGAGCAGTACTTC	CASSLGQGASEQYF
TRBJ2-7	TRBV6-5	TRBD2	-	TGTGCCAGCAGACCCGGGGGGGTCTACGAGCAGTACTTC	CASRPGGVYEQYF
TRBJ1-2	TRBV5-4	TRBD1	-	TGTGCCAGCAGCTTGTATGGACAGGGGGCGCGTGGCTACACCTTC	CASSLYGQGARGYTF
TRBJ1-1	TRBV5-5	TRBD1	-	TGTGCCAGCAGGACAGGGGTGAACACTGAAGCTTTCTTT	CASRTGVNTEAFF